This T cell receptor (beta chain) was recorded in a study of T-cell reconstitution after alpha-beta-depleted transplantation in children. Library preparation (for TCRbeta) was performed with unique molecular identifiers. TCRdb itself ran the PCR reads through MiXCR, one entry per CDR3 protein. The sample carries about 640,000 distinct CDR3 sequences, 16% recorded once. V was pared by 0 bases and J by 0 bases, with 14 bases between. The CDR3 sequence is 17 residues long. Germline CDR1 reads LGHNA; CDR2 reads YSLEER. The sample in question was PBMCs from the stem cell graft donor, obtained from the stem cell graft. The rearrangement joins TRBV4-3 to TRBJ1-1, with D perhaps matching TRBD1 (6 bases). This TCR was recovered from a human donor who donated a stem cell graft to a child with acute myeloid leukemia. The CDR3 protein is CASSQDFWGAVNTEAFF. The CDR3 nucleotides are TGCGCCAGCAGCCAAGATTTTTGGGGGGCAGTGAACACTGAAGCTTTCTTT.